Given below is one T cell receptor beta chain in context. As yet, its antigen is unknown. The data belong to a study of metastatic and nonmetastatic thyroid tumors. On the study more broadly: Repertoire comparisons spanned blood and tumor or nodule tissue from malignant and benign thyroid patients.

The ends were cut back, 4 bases at V and 1 base at J, with 15 bases in the middle. The CDR3 totals 16 residues. As handled by the study authors: To classify distant metastasis in papillary thyroid cancer, a model was built from CDR3 differences across clinicopathological groups. From the PCR reads, TCRdb re-called clones with MiXCR. TCRdb, not the authors, supplied the V and J calls. The repertoire has about 45,000 clones, 3.5% to 5% of them found once; the top ten carry roughly a tenth. Study-level points and caveats: Across blood and tumor, TCR beta diversity in malignant thyroid tumors was reportedly significantly higher than in benign nodules.

Each patient went into thyroid surgery without having received any treatment. The rearrangement uses TRBV12-3 or TRBV12-4 and TRBJ2-3; D might be TRBD2 (6 bases). The TCR originated in a female donor with papillary thyroid cancer or a benign thyroid nodule (not recorded which). Some clones in this sample may be carry-over from other donors' samples. Specimen: blood. CDR3: CASSSPGLSGTDTQYF. CDR3 nucleotides: TGTGCCAGCAGTTCGCCCGGACTATCGGGCACAGATACGCAGTATTTT.